The clone carrying this T cell receptor beta chain was observed at least ten times. The antigen is undetermined. This specimen belongs to a study of T cells in Graves' hyperthyroidism and ophthalmopathy. Findings of the study overall: Most thyroid clonotypes that were expanded above 0.001 also turned up in blood.

RNA transcripts yielded amplified TCR beta CDR3 regions. HTBI primers were employed in a first-round RT-PCR of the TCR CDR3. Via MiXCR, TCRdb re-called the multiplex PCR reads, giving one row per CDR3 protein. This table holds about 700,000 distinct CDR3 sequences, roughly 15% found once. This CDR3 region has 17 residues. The ends lost 5 bases at V and 10 bases at J; junction bases unmatched: 20. Germline lookup yields CDR1 SGHVS and CDR2 FNYEAQ. Stable Graves' hyperthyroidism denoted no ophthalmopathy progression over 18 months. Each diagnosis drew on symptoms, thyroxine, TRAb, thyroid ultrasound and orbital computed tomography findings. Extraction of PBMCs used roughly 9.3 ml of fresh peripheral blood.

The TCR sequence derives from a woman under 30 with Graves' hyperthyroidism. The chain recombines TRBV7-6 with TRBJ2-1; TRBD1 matches 7 bases. The sample was blood. This CDR3 is CASSPGGWASLQVEQFF. In nucleotides, the CDR3 is TGTGCCAGCAGCCCAGGGGGTTGGGCTTCCCTCCAGGTGGAGCAGTTCTTC.